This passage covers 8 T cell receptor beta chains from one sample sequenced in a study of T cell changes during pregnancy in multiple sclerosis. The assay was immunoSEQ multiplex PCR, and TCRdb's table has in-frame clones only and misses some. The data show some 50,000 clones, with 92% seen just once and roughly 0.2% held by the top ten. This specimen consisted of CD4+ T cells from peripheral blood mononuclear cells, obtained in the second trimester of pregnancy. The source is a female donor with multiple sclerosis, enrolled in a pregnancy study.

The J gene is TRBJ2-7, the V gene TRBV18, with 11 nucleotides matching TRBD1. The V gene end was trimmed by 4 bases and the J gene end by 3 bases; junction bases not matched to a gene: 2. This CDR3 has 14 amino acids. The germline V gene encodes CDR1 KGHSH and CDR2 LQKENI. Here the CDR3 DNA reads TGTGCCAGCTCACGGGGACAGGGGGACTACGAGCAGTACTTC. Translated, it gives CASSRGQGDYEQYF.

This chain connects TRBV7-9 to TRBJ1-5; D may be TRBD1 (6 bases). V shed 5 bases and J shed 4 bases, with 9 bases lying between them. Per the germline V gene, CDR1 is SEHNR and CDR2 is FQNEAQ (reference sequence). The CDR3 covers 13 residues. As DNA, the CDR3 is TGTGCCAGCAGCACCCAGGGGAATCAGCCCCAGCATTTT. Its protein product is CASSTQGNQPQHF.

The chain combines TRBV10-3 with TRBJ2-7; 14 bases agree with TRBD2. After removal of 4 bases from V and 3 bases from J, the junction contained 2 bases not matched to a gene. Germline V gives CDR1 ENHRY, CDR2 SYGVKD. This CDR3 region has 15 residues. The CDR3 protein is CAISVGTSGSYEQYF. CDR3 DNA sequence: TGTGCCATCAGTGTTGGGACTAGCGGGAGCTACGAGCAGTACTTC.

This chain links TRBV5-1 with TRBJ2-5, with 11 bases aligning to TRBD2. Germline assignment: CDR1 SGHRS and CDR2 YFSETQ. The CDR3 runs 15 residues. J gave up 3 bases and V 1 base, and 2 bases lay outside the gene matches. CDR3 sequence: CASSLSSGGKETQYF. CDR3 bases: TGCGCCAGCAGCTTGTCTAGCGGGGGGAAAGAGACCCAGTACTTC.

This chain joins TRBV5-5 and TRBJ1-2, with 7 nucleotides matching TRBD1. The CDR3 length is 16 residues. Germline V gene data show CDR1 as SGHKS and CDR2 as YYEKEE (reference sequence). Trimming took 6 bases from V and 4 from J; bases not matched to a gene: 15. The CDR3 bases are TGTGCCAGCACCCAATTAATGGCAGGGGGTGTCTATGGCTACACCTTC. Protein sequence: CASTQLMAGGVYGYTF. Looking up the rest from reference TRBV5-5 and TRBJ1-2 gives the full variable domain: DAGVTQSPTHLIKTRGQQVTLRCSPISGHKSVSWYQQVLGQGPQFIFQYYEKEERGRGNFPDRFSARQFPNYSSELNVNALLLGDSALYLCASTQLMAGGVYGYTFGSGTRLTVV.

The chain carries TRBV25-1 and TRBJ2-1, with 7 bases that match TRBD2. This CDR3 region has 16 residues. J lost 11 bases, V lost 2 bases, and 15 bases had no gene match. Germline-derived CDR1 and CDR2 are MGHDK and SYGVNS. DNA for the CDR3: TGTGCCAGCAGTGAAACTAGGGGCGGGAGCGATTTCAAGCAGTTCTTC. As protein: CASSETRGGSDFKQFF.

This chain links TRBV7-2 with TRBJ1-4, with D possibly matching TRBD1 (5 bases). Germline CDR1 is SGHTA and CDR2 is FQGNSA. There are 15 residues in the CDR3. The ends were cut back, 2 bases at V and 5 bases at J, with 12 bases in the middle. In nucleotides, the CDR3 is TGTGCCAGCAGCTTAACTGGACAAGGGAATGAAAAACTGTTTTTT. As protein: CASSLTGQGNEKLFF.

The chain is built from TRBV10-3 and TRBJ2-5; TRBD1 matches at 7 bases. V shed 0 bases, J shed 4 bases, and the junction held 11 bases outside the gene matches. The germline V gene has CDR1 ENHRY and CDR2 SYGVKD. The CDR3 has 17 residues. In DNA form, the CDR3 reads TGTGCCATCAGTGAGTCGACGGAAGCAGGGGACAGAGAGACCCAGTACTTC. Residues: CAISESTEAGDRETQYF.